This TCR beta chain came from a study of blood T cell repertoires in COVID-19. Across the whole study: Samples taken during acute and convalescent COVID-19 were collected in the United States, Italy and Spain. From T cells, B-cell-depleted T cells, or PBMCs came the material, which was cDNA or gDNA.

Germline V gene lookup returns CDR1 MNHEY and CDR2 SVGAGI. The CDR3 is made up of 15 amino acids. V lost 6 bases to trimming and J lost 9 bases, with 18 bases between them. TCRdb's table, derived via immunoSEQ multiplex PCR, lists solely in-frame clones and lacks some. The sample holds around 250,000 clones; roughly 85% are singletons and the top ten take 2.5% to 3%. This chain connects TRBV6-5 to TRBJ1-6, with TRBD1 as a possible D gene (5 bases). Material for sequencing was peripheral blood. This TCR was sampled from a young woman with active or convalescent COVID-19. CDR3 bases: TGTGCCAGCAGCTCGGGAACCCTCGGGGGTTCACCCCTCCACTTT. Its protein is CASSSGTLGGSPLHF.